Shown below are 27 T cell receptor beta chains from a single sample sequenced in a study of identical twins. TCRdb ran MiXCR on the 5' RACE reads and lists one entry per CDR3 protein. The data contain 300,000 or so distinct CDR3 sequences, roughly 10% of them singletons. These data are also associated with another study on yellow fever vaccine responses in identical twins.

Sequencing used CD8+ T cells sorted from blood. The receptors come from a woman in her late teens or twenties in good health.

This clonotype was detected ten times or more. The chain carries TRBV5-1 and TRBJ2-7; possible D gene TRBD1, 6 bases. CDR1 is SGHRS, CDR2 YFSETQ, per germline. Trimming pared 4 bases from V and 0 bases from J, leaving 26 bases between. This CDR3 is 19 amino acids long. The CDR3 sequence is CASSPYVSVGGPLSYEQYF. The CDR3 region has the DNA TGCGCCAGCAGCCCTTACGTTTCGGTTGGGGGCCCCCTCTCCTACGAGCAGTACTTC.

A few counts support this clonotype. The CDR3 is CASTPSDSTEAFF. The CDR3 DNA reads as TGTGCCAGCACCCCTTCGGACAGCACTGAAGCTTTCTTT. The chain is built from TRBV27 and TRBJ1-1; tentative D call: TRBD1 (6 bases). Germline CDR1 and CDR2: MNHEY and SMNVEV (reference sequence). The ends were cut back, 7 bases at V and 4 bases at J, with 13 bases in the middle. This CDR3 has 13 residues.

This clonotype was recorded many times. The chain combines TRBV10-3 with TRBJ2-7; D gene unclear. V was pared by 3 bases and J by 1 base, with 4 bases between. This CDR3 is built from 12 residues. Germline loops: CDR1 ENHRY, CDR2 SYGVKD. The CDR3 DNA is TGTGCCATCAGTGAAGGGTCCTACGAGCAGTACTTC. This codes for CAISEGSYEQYF.

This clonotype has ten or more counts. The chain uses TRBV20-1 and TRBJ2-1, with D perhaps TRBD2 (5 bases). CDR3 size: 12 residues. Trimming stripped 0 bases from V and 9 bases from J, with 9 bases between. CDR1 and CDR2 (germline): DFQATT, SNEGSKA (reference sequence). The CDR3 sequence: CSARERESEQFF. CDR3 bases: TGCAGTGCTAGAGAAAGGGAGTCTGAGCAGTTCTTC.

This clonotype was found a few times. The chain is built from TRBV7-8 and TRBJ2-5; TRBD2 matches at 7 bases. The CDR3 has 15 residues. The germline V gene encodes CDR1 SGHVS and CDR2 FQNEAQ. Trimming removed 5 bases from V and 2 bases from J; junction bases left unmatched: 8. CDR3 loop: CASSPGEGRQETQYF. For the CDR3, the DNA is TGTGCCAGCAGCCCGGGGGAGGGCAGACAAGAGACCCAGTACTTC.

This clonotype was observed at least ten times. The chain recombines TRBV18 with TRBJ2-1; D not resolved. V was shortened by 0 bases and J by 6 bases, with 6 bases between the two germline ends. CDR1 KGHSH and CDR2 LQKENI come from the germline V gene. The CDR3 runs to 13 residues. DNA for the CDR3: TGTGCCAGCTCACCACCGCAGCGCAATGAGCAGTTCTTC. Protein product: CASSPPQRNEQFF.

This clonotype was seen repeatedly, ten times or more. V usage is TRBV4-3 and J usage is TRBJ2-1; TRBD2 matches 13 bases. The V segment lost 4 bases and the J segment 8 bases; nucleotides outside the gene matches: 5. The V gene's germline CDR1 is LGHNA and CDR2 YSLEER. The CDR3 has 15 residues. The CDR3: CASSPGTSGTYEQFF. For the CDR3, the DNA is TGCGCCAGCAGCCCGGGGACTAGCGGGACATATGAGCAGTTCTTC.

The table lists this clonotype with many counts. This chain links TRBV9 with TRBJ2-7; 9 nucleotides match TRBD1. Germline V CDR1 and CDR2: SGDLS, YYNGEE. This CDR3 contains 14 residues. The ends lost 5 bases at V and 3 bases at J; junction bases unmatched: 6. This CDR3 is CASSVGQGNYEQYF. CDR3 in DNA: TGTGCCAGCAGTGTCGGACAGGGGAACTACGAGCAGTACTTC.

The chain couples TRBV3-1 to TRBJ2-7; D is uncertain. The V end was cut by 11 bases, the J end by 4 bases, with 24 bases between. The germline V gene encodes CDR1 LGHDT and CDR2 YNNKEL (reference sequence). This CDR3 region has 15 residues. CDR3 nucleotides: TGTGCCTCCTCCAAGCAGGTCCAGGTCCCATACGAGCAGTACTTC. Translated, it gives CASSKQVQVPYEQYF.

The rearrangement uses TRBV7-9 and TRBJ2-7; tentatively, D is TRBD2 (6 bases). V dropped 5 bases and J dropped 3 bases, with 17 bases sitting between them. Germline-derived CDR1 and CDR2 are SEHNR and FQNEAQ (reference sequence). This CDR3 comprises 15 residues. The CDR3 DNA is TGTGCCAGCAGCCGGGGACTGGAAGGTGACTACGAGCAGTACTTC. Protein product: CASSRGLEGDYEQYF.

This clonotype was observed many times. The DNA for the CDR3 is TGCGCCAGCGCTCCGGGACTAGCGGGGTCATACCAAGAGACCCAGTACTTC. Translation: CASAPGLAGSYQETQYF. This chain connects TRBV5-1 to TRBJ2-5; TRBD2 matches at 13 bases. J lost 0 bases, V lost 7 bases, and 9 bases had no gene match. This CDR3 contains 17 residues. CDR1 SGHRS and CDR2 YFSETQ come from the germline V gene.

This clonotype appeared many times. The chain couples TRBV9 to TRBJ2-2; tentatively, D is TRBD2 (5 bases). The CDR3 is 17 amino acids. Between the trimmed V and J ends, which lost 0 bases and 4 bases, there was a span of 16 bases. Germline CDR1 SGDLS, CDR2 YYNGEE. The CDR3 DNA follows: TGTGCCAGCAGCGTAGGAGCTAGCAGGCCGGTCACCGGGGAGCTGTTTTTT. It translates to CASSVGASRPVTGELFF.

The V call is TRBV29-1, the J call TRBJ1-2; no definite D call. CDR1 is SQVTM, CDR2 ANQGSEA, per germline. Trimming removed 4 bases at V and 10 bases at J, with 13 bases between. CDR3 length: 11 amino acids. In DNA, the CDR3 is TGCAGCGTTGTTCCCCTTCTGTACTACACCTTC. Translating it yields CSVVPLLYYTF.

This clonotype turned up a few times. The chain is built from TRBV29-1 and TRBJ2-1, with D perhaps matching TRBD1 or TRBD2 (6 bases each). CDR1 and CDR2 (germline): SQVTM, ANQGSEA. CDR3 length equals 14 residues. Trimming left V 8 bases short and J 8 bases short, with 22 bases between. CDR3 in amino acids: CSPLLAEGGHEQFF. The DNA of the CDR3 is TGCAGCCCTCTTCTTGCGGAAGGGGGGCATGAGCAGTTCTTC.

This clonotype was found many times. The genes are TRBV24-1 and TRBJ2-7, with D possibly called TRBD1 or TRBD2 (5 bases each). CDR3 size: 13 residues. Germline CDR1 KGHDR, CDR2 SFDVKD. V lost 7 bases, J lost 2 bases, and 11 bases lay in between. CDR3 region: CATSPGRTYEQYF. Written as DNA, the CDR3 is TGTGCCACCAGCCCGGGACGGACCTACGAGCAGTACTTC.

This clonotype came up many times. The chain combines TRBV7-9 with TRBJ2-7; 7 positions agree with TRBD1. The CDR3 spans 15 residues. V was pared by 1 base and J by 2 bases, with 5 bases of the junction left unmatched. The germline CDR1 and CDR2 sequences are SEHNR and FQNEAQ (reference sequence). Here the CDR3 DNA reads TGTGCCAGCAGCTTAGAGGACAGGATAACCTACGAGCAGTACTTC. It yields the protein CASSLEDRITYEQYF.

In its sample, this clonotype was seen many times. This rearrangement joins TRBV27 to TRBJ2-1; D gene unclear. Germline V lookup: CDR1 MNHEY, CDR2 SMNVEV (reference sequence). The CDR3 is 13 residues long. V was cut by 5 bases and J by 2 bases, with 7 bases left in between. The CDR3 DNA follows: TGTGCCAGCAGTCTTCTCGCCTACAATGAGCAGTTCTTC. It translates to CASSLLAYNEQFF.

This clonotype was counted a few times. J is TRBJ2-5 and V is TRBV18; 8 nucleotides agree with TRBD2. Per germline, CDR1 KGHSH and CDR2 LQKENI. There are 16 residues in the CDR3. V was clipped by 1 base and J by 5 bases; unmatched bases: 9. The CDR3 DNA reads TGTGCCAGCTCACCACTTTCAGCGGGAGCTCAGGAGACCCAGTACTTC. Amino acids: CASSPLSAGAQETQYF.

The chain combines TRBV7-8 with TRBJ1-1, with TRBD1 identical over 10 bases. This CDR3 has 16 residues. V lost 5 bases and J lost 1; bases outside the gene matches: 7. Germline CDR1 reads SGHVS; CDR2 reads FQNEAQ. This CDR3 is CASSVPGQGQNTEAFF. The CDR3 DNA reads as TGTGCCAGCAGCGTACCGGGACAGGGGCAGAACACTGAAGCTTTCTTT.

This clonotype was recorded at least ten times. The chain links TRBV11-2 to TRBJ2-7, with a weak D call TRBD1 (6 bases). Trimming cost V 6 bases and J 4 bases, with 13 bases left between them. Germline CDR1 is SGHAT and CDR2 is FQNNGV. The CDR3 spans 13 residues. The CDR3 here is CASRQGFSYEQYF. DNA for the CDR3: TGTGCCAGCAGGCAGGGGTTTAGTTACGAGCAGTACTTC.

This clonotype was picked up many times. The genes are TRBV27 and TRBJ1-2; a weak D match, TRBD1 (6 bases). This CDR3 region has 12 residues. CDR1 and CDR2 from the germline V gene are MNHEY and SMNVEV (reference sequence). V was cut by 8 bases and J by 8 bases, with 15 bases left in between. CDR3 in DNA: TGTGCCAGCTGGATGAGGGGGAACGGCTACACCTTC. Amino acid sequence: CASWMRGNGYTF.

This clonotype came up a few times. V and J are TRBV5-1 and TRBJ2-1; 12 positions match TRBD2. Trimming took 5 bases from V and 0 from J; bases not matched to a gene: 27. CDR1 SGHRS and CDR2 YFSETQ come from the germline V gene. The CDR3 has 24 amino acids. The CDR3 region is CASRGEAEPTKGLAGLSSYNEQFF. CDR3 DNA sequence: TGCGCCAGCAGGGGGGAGGCAGAACCGACTAAGGGACTAGCGGGCCTCAGCTCCTACAATGAGCAGTTCTTC. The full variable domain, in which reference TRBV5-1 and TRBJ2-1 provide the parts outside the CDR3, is KAGVTQTPRYLIKTRGQQVTLSCSPISGHRSVSWYQQTPGQGLQFLFEYFSETQRNKGNFPGRFSGRQFSNSRSEMNVSTLELGDSALYLCASRGEAEPTKGLAGLSSYNEQFFGPGTRLTVL.

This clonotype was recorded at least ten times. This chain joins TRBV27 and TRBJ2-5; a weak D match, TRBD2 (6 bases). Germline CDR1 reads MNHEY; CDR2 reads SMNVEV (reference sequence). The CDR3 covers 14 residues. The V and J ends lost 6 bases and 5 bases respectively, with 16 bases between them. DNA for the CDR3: TGTGCCAGCAGAAGAATAACTAGCATTGAGACCCAGTACTTC. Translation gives CASRRITSIETQYF.

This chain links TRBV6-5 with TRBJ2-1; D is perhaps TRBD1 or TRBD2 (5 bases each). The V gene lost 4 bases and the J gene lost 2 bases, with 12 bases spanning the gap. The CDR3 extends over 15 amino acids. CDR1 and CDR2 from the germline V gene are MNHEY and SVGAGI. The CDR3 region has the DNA TGTGCCAGCAGTTCATTTGGGGGTCCCTACAATGAGCAGTTCTTC. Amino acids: CASSSFGGPYNEQFF.

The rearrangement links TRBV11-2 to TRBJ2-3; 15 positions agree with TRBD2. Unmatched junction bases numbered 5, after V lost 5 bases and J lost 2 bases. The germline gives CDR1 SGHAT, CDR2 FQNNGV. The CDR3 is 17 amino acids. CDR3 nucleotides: TGTGCCAGCAGCCTTGGACTAGCGGGGGGGCACACAGATACGCAGTATTTT. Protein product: CASSLGLAGGHTDTQYF.

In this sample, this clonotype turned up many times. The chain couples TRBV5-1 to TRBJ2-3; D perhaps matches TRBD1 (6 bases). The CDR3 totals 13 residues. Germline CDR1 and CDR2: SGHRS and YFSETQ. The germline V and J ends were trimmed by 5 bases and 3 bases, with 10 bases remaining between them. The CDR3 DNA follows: TGCGCCAGCAGGGGAACAGGGACAGATACGCAGTATTTT. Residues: CASRGTGTDTQYF.

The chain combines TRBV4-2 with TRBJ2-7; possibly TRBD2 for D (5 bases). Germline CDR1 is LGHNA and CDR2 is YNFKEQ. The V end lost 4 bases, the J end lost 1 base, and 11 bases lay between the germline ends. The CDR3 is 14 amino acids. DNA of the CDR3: TGTGCCAGCAGCCCCGGGCTAGCTTCCTACGAGCAGTACTTC. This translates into CASSPGLASYEQYF.